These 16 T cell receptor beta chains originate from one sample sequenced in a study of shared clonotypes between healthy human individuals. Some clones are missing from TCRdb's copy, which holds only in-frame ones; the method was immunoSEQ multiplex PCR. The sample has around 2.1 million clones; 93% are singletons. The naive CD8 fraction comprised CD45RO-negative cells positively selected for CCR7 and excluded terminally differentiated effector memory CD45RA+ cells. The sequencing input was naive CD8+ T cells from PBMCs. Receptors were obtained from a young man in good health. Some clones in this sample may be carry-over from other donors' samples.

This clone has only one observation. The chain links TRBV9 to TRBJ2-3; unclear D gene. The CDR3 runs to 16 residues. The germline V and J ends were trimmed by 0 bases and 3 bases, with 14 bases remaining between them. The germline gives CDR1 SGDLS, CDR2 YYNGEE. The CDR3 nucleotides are TGTGCCAGCAGCGTAGTAGGCCGACAACAGACAGATACGCAGTATTTT. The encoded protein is CASSVVGRQQTDTQYF.

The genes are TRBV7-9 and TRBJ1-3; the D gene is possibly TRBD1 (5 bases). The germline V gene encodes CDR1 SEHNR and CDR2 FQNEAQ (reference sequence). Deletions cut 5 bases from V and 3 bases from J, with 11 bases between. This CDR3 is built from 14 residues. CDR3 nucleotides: TGTGCCAGCAGCGGCGGGGGGGTTGGAAACACCATATATTTT. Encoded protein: CASSGGGVGNTIYF.

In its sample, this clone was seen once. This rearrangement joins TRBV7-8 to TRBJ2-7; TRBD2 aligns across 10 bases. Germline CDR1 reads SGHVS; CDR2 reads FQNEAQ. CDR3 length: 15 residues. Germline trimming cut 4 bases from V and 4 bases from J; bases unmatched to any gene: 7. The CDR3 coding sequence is TGTGCCAGCAGCTCCTCTAGCGGGAGTTGGTACGAGCAGTACTTC. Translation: CASSSSSGSWYEQYF.

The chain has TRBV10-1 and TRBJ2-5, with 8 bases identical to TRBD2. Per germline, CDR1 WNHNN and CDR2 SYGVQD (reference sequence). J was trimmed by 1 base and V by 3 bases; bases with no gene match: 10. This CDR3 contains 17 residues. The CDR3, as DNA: TGCGCCAGCAGTGACCGGCTTCCTCTAGCGGGCCAAGAGACCCAGTACTTC. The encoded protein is CASSDRLPLAGQETQYF.

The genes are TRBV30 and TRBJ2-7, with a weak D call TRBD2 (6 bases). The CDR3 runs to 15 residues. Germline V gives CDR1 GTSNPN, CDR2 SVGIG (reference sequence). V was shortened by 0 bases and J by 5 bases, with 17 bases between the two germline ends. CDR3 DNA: TGTGCCTGGAGTGTCCCGGTGGAGGGGTCCCACGAGCAGTACTTC. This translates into CAWSVPVEGSHEQYF.

As DNA, the CDR3 is TGTGCCAGCAGTTTATTCGCGGGGGTTTTCTACGAGCAGTACTTC. The encoded protein is CASSLFAGVFYEQYF. The J gene is TRBJ2-7, the V gene TRBV28, with 7 bases fitting TRBD2. The V gene's germline CDR1 is MDHEN and CDR2 SYDVKM. V dropped 1 base and J dropped 3; count of bases not matched to a gene: 6. The CDR3 loop spans 15 amino acids.

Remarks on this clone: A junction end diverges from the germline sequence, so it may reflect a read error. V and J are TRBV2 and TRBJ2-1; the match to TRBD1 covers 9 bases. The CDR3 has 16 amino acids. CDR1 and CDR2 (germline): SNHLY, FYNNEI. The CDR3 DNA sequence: TGTGCCAGCAGCGAAGGACAGGGGAAATCCTACAATGAGCAGTTCTTC. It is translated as CASSEGQGKSYNEQFF.

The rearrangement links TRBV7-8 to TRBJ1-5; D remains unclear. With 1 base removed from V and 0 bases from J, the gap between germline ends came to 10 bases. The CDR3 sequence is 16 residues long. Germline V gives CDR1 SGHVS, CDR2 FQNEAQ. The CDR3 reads CASSLEQPYSNQPQHF. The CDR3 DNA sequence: TGTGCCAGCAGCTTAGAACAGCCTTATAGCAATCAGCCCCAGCATTTT.

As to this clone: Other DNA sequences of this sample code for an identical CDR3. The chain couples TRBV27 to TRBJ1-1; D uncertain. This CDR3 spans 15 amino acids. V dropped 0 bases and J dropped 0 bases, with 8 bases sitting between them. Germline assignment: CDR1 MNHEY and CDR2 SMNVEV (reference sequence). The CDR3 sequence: CASSLSGRMNTEAFF. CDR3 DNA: TGTGCCAGCAGTTTATCAGGGCGAATGAACACTGAAGCTTTCTTT.

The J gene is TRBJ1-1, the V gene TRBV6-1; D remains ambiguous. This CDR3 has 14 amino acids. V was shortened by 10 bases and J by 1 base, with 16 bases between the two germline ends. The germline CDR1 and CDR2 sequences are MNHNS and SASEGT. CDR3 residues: CATGDLFSNTEAFF. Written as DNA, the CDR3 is TGTGCCACAGGAGACCTATTTTCGAACACTGAAGCTTTCTTT.

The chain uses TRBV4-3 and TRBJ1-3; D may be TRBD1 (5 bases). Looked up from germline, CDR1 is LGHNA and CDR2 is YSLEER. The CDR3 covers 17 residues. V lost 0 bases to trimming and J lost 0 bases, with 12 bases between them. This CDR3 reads CASSQDRAGGSGNTIYF. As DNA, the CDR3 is TGCGCCAGCAGCCAAGATAGGGCGGGGGGCTCTGGAAACACCATATATTTT.

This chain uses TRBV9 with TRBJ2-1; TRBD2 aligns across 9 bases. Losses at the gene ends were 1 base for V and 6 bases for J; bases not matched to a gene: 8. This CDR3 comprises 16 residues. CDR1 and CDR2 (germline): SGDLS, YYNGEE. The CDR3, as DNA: TGTGCCAGCAGCGTATGGCGGGAGGGCCTAAGCAATGAGCAGTTCTTC. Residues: CASSVWREGLSNEQFF.

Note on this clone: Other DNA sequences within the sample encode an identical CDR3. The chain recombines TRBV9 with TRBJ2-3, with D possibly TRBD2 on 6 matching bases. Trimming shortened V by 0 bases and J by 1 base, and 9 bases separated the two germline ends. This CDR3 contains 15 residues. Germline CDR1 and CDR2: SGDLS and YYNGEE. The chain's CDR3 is CASSVGASGTDTQYF. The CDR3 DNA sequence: TGTGCCAGCAGCGTAGGGGCTAGCGGCACAGATACGCAGTATTTT. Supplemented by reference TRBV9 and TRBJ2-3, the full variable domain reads DSGVTQTPKHLITATGQRVTLRCSPRSGDLSVYWYQQSLDQGLQFLIQYYNGEERAKGNILERFSAQQFPDLHSELNLSSLELGDSALYFCASSVGASGTDTQYFGPGTRLTVL.

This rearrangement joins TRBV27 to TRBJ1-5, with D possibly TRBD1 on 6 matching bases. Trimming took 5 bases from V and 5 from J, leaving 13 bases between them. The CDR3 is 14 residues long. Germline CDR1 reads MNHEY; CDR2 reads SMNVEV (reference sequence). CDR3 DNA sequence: TGTGCCAGCAGTCTTACAGGGCCCCATCAGCCCCAGCATTTT. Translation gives CASSLTGPHQPQHF.

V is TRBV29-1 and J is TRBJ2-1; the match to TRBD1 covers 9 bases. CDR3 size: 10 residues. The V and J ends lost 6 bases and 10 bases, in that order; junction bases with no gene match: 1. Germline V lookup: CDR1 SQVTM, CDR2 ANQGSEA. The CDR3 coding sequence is TGCAGCGTAGGGACAGGGGAGCAGTTCTTC. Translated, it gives CSVGTGEQFF.

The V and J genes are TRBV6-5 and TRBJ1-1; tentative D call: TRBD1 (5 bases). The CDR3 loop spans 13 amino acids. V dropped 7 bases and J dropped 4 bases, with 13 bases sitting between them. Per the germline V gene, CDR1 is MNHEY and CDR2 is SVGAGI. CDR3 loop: CASTRAEGTEAFF. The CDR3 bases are TGTGCCAGCACCAGGGCGGAGGGCACTGAAGCTTTCTTT.